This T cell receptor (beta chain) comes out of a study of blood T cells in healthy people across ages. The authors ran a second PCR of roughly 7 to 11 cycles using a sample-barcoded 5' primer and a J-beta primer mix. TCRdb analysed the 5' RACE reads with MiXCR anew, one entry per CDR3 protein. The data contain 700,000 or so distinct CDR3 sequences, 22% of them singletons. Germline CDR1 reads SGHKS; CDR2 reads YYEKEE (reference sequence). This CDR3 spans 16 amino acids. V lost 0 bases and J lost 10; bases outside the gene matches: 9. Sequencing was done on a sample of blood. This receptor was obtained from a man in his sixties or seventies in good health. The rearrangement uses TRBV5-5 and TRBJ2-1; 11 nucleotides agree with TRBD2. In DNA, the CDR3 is TGTGCCAGCAGCTTGGAGGTAGGACTAGCGGGCGGGGAGCAGTTCTTC. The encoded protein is CASSLEVGLAGGEQFF.